The 6 T cell receptor beta chains below were found in one sample sequenced in a study of graft-versus-host responses after intestinal transplantation. Sequencing used immunoSEQ multiplex PCR; TCRdb keeps in-frame clones, though not all of them. The table shows some 92,000 clones, with roughly 92% occurring only once. Antigens for these TCRs are unknown. Material: unstimulated CD4+ T cells sorted from spleen or lymph node cells, obtained before intestinal transplant. Every receptor here comes from a human donor who received an intestinal transplant.

The chain carries TRBV5-1 and TRBJ2-1; 8 nucleotides line up with TRBD1. V gave up 4 bases and J gave up 4 bases; unmatched junction bases: 13. This CDR3 is 17 amino acids long. Germline CDR1 reads SGHRS; CDR2 reads YFSETQ. The DNA for the CDR3 is TGCGCCAGCAGCCTGGACGGACAGGGCAGCTTATACAATGAGCAGTTCTTC. Translating gives CASSLDGQGSLYNEQFF.

This sequence joins TRBV12-5 and TRBJ2-5; D is uncertain. The end of the DNA fits TRBJ2-7 better, so the J call may be wrong. Germline V lookup: CDR1 LGHNT, CDR2 FRNRAP. This CDR3 spans 12 amino acids. CDR3 DNA sequence: TGTGCTAGTGGTTTAGTAAGGTACGAGCAGTACTTC. Residues: CASGLVRYEQYF.

This clone was seen a single time. DNA of the CDR3: TGTGCCATCAGTGAGATTCAGGGCGCAGGGGTGGGCACTGAAGCTTTCTTT. Protein: CAISEIQGAGVGTEAFF. V gene TRBV10-3 combines with J gene TRBJ1-1, with a tentative D call TRBD1 (6 bases). Trimming took 2 bases from V and 4 from J, leaving 20 bases between them. Germline loops: CDR1 ENHRY, CDR2 SYGVKD. The CDR3 length is 17 residues.

This rearrangement joins TRBV6-5 to TRBJ1-2, with TRBD1 as a possible D gene (6 bases). The length of the CDR3 is 13 residues. From germline, CDR1 is MNHEY and CDR2 SVGAGI. Trimming removed 5 bases at V and 4 bases at J, with 11 bases between. CDR3 nucleotides: TGTGCCAGCAGTGACAGGCAAGCCTATGGCTACACCTTC. The encoded protein is CASSDRQAYGYTF.

The chain uses TRBV6-1 and TRBJ2-7, with 8 bases aligning to TRBD1. The CDR3 loop spans 14 amino acids. V was clipped by 11 bases and J by 6 bases; unmatched bases: 15. Germline assignment: CDR1 MNHNS and CDR2 SASEGT. The CDR3 loop reads CASRARQGKIEQYF. The CDR3 region has the DNA TGTGCCTCCCGTGCGCGACAGGGGAAAATCGAGCAGTACTTC.

The V and J genes are TRBV10-2 and TRBJ2-3; D is ambiguous. CDR1 and CDR2 (germline): WSHSY, SAAADI. Trimming removed 6 bases at V and 2 bases at J, with 3 bases between. The CDR3 length is 11 residues. The CDR3 region is CASSVTDTQYF. CDR3 bases: TGCGCCAGCAGCGTCACAGATACGCAGTATTTT.